This TCR beta chain was documented in a study of T cells after yellow fever vaccination. Points from the study as a whole: Boosting was followed by the reappearance of most primary-vaccination clones (approximately 97% CD4, around 90% CD8). The secondary response peaked faster, at day 5 versus 15, but was weaker. The CD4 compartment and the CD8 compartment contained a small share of clonotypes in common.

Universal primer sites and UMIs were introduced during 5'RACE template-switching synthesis of TCR cDNA. TCRdb itself ran the 5' RACE reads through MiXCR, one entry per CDR3 protein. The data show hundreds of thousands of distinct CDR3 sequences, with less than 15% seen just once and over 11% held by the top ten. V dropped 3 bases and J dropped 6; count of bases not matched to a gene: 19. The CDR3 length is 18 residues. Germline CDR1 reads LNHDA; CDR2 reads SQIVND (reference sequence). This clonotype turned up a few times. Its antigen is as yet unknown. This specimen was PBMCs, taken on the day of the yellow fever booster vaccination. The sequence was collected from a man aged 30-40 years who received the YFV17D yellow fever vaccine. This sequence joins TRBV19 and TRBJ2-7; 8 positions agree with TRBD2. In DNA, the CDR3 is TGTGCCAGTAGTATGGCCTACGGGGGGAAGCGGGAGTTCTTCGAGCAGTACTTC. Its protein is CASSMAYGGKREFFEQYF.